Included here is one T cell receptor beta chain sequence, with context. It has no known antigen specificity. Base qualities were left out, and no much larger clone turns up one base away. The cohort consisted of 600 to 700 healthy bone marrow donors. At the time of sampling, every cohort member was nominally healthy, though immune exposures that went unrecorded were likely present. The donor tested CMV seronegative and was one of the 352 seronegative cohort members. Every donor gave a peripheral blood sample, and the peripheral blood mononuclear cells from that sample were used for TCR beta sequencing. Genomic DNA extraction from the blood cell samples was performed with the Qiagen DNeasy Blood Extraction Kit. The entry originates in a study of cytomegalovirus exposure and HLA in healthy donors (dated by TCRdb to between 2016 and 2019). Regarding the research as a whole: An earlier analysis of roughly 500 of the donors reported over 250 Gb of sequence data and some 110 million unique TCR beta sequences obtained from around 190 million T cells. A separate validation cohort of 100 to 150 different subjects was used in addition to the approximately 670-subject first cohort. An early release that covered about 600 HLA-typed donors contained around 330 gigabases of sequencing data and around 80 million unique TCR sequences. Rather than drawing on any new phenotypic data, the later analysis identified candidate immune exposures from TCR beta sequences and the way those sequences occurred across donors. An earlier analysis of approximately 630 of the donors applied high-throughput TCR beta sequencing to assess whether each TCR beta V gene segment acted as functional or pseudogenic. Genome-wide SNP genotypes for about 60% of the roughly 700 donors were used in a later genetic analysis, which treated that subset as a discovery cohort. Among roughly 370 genotyped donors of the cohort, an average of approximately 240,000 unique TCR beta nucleotide sequences were sequenced per donor, around 18% of them non-productive. Because of strong linkage in the cohort, five DR-DQ haplotypes were treated as single units for association and clustering. Every discovery cohort repertoire had been produced on one sequencing platform. Both class I and class II loci were covered by HLA typing, at four-digit resolution. In a later analysis, previously published TCR beta repertoires from some 640 donors were re-analyzed and high-resolution HLA genotyping was added so that TCR occurrence patterns could be studied. To predict cytomegalovirus infection status, the study brought together high-throughput TCR immunosequencing, statistical association of individual TCRs with disease status, and machine learning. The study used immunosequencing to profile the T cell repertoires of under 700 subjects and linked those repertoires to cytomegalovirus serostatus. The genetic ancestry cluster associated with self-reported Caucasian donors included around four fifths of the 300 to 400 genotyped donors. The number of typed donors differed by locus: about 629-630 for A, B, C, DRB1 and DQB1; 522 for DQA1; 606 for DPA1; and around 490 for DPB1. The study aimed to test whether signatures of past pathogen exposure could be identified by cataloging public T cell receptors. Alongside the repertoire data, information on donor age, sex, ethnicity and CMV serostatus was compiled.

The CDR3 spans 13 residues, from the cysteine through the phenylalanine. Only the CDR3 DNA stays, 39 bases, in frame from base 1. Trimming takes 6 bases from V and 3 bases from J, and the germline ends sit 10 bases apart. Sequences SGHDN (CDR1) and FVKESK (CDR2) are obtained from the germline V gene. Findings and caveats that apply to the study as a whole: Because HLA typing was missing for some donors at each locus, association tests included only the typed subset. In both the original and validation cohorts, the classifier was reported to diagnose cytomegalovirus status with high specificity and sensitivity. A later analysis found that TCR association rates varied across HLA loci, with DRB1 alleles showing the most associated TCRs and HLA-C alleles the fewest. CMV serostatus was the only immune exposure information available for the cohort. Because counts were too low, seventeen rarely observed V segments, including chromosome 9 orphons, were left out of the earlier analysis of 587 of the donors. V-gene and J-gene trimming of TCR beta chains was associated with a missense DCLRE1C variant in a later genetic analysis, and the association was replicated in an independent cohort. In a later analysis, several top co-occurrence clusters were reported to appear linked to parvovirus B19, influenza, CMV and Epstein-Barr virus. Linkage disequilibrium might explain the correlated functional status among segregating V segments, but an unknown experimental factor could not be ruled out. Compared with the roughly 670-donor mean, donors in an Asian-associated ancestry cluster had fewer N-insertions in productive TCRs, according to a later genetic analysis. A few of the identified cytomegalovirus-associated TCR beta chains were confirmed in vitro to be specific for cytomegalovirus antigens. According to a later analysis, most CMV-associated TCR beta chains appeared to be HLA-restricted, and the HLA associations seemed to be driven largely by CMV exposure. Assigning TCR associations to individual alleles was difficult when HLA alleles, especially DR and DQ, strongly co-occurred. A later analysis associated 15,000 to 20,000 TCR beta sequences with specific HLA alleles at a false discovery rate of 0.05. Because the 87-base-pair reads could not distinguish some IMGT-functional V segments, including TRBV6-2 and TRBV6-3, those segments were excluded. A later analysis found that HLA-associated TCR beta chains were more clonally expanded and had lower generation probabilities than equally common non-associated chains. Most TCR sequences were seen in very few donors, while some public TCRs were found in many individuals. An earlier analysis of 587 of the donors showed that most TCR beta V segments appeared in productive rearrangements either about 90% or about 30% of the time, which broadly matched IMGT annotations. Roughly uniform sequencing depth across donors was assumed in presence/absence analyses, although this assumption may not hold. According to the authors, the approach could potentially be generalized to other disease states and immunological phenotypes. The study listed approximately 150 TCR beta chains as associated with cytomegalovirus. A further reported finding was that TCR beta sequences accurately predicted the HLA-A and HLA-B alleles for most subjects in the first cohort. A cluster of highly shared sequence variants was judged likely to represent a technical artifact of the sequencing pipeline. The cohort was sequenced for TCR beta chains only, and without alpha or paired-chain data the features that could be detected were limited.

The library was built by means of the immunoSEQ multiplex PCR assay. For the multiplex PCR, a mixture combining 60 forward primers for TCR Vbeta segments and 13 reverse primers for TCR Jbeta segments was used. The CDR3 region of rearranged TCR beta genes was amplified from genomic DNA by a multiplex PCR assay. The amplified TCR beta libraries were sequenced on the Illumina HiSeq System as 87-base-pair reads. Under the source paper's analysis protocol: A later analysis counted about 76 million unique TCR beta chains across the 550 to 700 repertoires, and around 12 million of these chains were shared by at least two donors. Raw reads were error-corrected and collapsed into unique sequences by a nearest-neighbor algorithm in which closely related sequences were merged to remove PCR and sequencing errors. To assign V, D and J gene segments, CDR3 sequences were aligned to IMGT reference sequences. For a sequence to be retained, at least a six-nucleotide match to both a V gene segment and a J gene segment was required. Rearrangements were called productive when the CDR3 lacked stop codons and stayed in frame with V and J; all others were non-productive. CDR3 was defined according to IMGT convention as the region running from the second conserved V-encoded cysteine to the conserved J-encoded phenylalanine. The earlier analysis of 587 of the donors excluded sequences that lacked an unambiguous match to a single V gene segment. An earlier analysis of about 590 of the donors classified V segments as functional when productive rearrangements were above 56.7% and as segregating when the standard deviation between donors was above 5%. A statistical classification framework was built for diagnosing cytomegalovirus status from the catalog of TCR beta chain sequences. V and J gene assignment, in a later analysis, came from comparing TCR nucleotide sequences with IMGT/GENE-DB human TR gene sequences. In a later analysis, CDR3 sequences and most-parsimonious VDJ recombination scenarios were assigned using the TCRdist pipeline. In a later analysis, each TCR beta chain was defined by its CDR3 amino acid sequence together with its V-gene family, and reads lacking a unique V-gene family were excluded. A later analysis removed 450 to 600 highly shared, low-generation-probability nucleotide sequences to deal with suspected cross-contamination and a sequencing artifact. For each public chain, a later analysis derived a clonal expansion index from normalized ranks of inferred template counts within each repertoire. Generation probabilities in a later analysis came from a VDJ recombination model fitted to out-of-frame rearrangements, and those results were checked against IGoR. A later analysis scored TCR-TCR, TCR-HLA and TCR-CMV co-occurrence with hypergeometric tests, applying a repertoire-size bias correction to TCR pairs. False discovery rates were estimated in a later analysis by permuting HLA or CMV assignments 20 times. A later analysis grouped co-occurring TCRs with DBSCAN, adding TCRdist sequence similarity when clustering within HLA-allele-positive subsets. Co-occurrence clustering excluded repertoires with fewer than 30,000 or more than 120,000 public chains, plus five with anomalous nucleotide sharing. TCRdb holds this immuneACCESS table with in-frame rearrangements only. Some clones are missing; in checked studies, unresolved V genes explain under half, and the rest has no known cause. That table furnishes V, J and clone size, whereas the DNA furnished D and trimming. The sample records about 180,000 clones, about 80% of which are singletons. Jointly, the top ten make up roughly 1.5% of the sample.

The sequence links TRBV14 to TRBJ2-3; 5 matching bases give a weak D call of TRBD1. The clonotype comes from a man aged 18 to 30 in good health and CMV-seronegative. Sequenced input: PBMCs. The CDR3 protein: CASREAGTDTQYF. The sequence in DNA is TGTGCCAGCAGGGAAGCAGGGACAGATACGCAGTATTTT.